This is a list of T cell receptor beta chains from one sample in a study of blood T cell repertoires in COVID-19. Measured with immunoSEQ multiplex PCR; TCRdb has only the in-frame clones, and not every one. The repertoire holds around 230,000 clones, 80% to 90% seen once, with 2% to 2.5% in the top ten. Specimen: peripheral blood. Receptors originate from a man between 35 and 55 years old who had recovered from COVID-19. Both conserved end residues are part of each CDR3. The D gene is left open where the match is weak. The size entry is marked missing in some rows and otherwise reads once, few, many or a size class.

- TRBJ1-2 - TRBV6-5 CASKENYGYTF TGTGCCAGCAAAGAGAACTATGGCTACACCTTC
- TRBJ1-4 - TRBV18 CASLGGTRLFF TGTGCCAGCTTGGGAGGGACCCGACTGTTTTTT
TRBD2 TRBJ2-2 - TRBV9 CASSVGSGRSTGELFF TGTGCCAGCAGCGTAGGGAGCGGGAGGAGCACCGGGGAGCTGTTTTTT
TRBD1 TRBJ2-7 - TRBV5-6 CASSLADRAHEQYF TGTGCCAGCAGCTTGGCCGACAGGGCGCATGAGCAGTACTTC
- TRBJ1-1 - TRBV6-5 CASDRPNTEAFF TGTGCCAGCGACAGGCCGAACACTGAAGCTTTCTTT
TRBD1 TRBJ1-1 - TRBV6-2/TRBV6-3 CASSYGGTALMNTEAFF TGTGCCAGCAGTTATGGGGGGACAGCCCTGATGAACACTGAAGCTTTCTTT
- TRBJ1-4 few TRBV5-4 CASSLSSGAGNEKLFF TGTGCCAGCAGTCTTTCCTCAGGGGCTGGTAATGAAAAACTGTTTTTT
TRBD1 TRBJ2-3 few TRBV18 CASSPTGRADTQYF TGTGCCAGCTCACCGACAGGGAGAGCAGATACGCAGTATTTT
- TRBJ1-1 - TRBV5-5 CASSEGPGDTEAFF TGTGCCAGCAGCGAAGGACCGGGGGACACTGAAGCTTTCTTT
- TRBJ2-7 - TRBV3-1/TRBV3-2 CASSRDSYEQYF TGTGCCAGCAGCCGAGACAGCTACGAGCAGTACTTC
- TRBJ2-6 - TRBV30 CAWSLPGPSGANVLTF TGTGCCTGGAGTCTGCCAGGCCCCTCTGGGGCCAACGTCCTGACTTTC
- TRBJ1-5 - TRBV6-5 CATSLGGNQPQHF TGTGCCACCTCACTGGGAGGGAATCAGCCCCAGCATTTT
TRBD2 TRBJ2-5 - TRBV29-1 CSVEGGQRLQETQYF TGCAGCGTTGAGGGAGGGCAGAGACTACAAGAGACCCAGTACTTC
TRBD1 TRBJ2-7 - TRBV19 CASRPGTGYYEQYF TGTGCCAGTCGTCCCGGGACAGGTTACTACGAGCAGTACTTC
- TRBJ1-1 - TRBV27 CASSRRTGDTEAFF TGTGCCAGCAGCCGCAGGACCGGGGACACTGAAGCTTTCTTT
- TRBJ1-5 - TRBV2 CASRQGSNQPQHF TGTGCCAGCAGACAGGGTAGCAATCAGCCCCAGCATTTT
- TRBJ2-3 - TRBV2 CASSRDIRADTQYF TGTGCCAGCAGCCGGGACATTCGCGCAGATACGCAGTATTTT
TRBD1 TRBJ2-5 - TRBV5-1 CASRQGVIEAETQYF TGCGCCAGTCGCCAGGGGGTGATCGAGGCAGAGACCCAGTACTTC
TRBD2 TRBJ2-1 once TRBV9 CASSLSSGGDSEQFF TGTGCCAGCAGCCTATCTAGCGGGGGGGACAGTGAGCAGTTCTTC
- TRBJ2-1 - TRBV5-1 CASSLMSGSYNEQFF TGCGCCAGCAGCTTGATGAGCGGTTCCTACAATGAGCAGTTCTTC
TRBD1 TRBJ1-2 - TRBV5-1 CASSLRQGGDGYTF TGCGCCAGCAGCTTACGACAGGGTGGAGATGGCTACACCTTC
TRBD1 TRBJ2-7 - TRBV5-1 CASSLAETGGYEQYF TGCGCCAGCAGCTTGGCCGAGACAGGGGGCTACGAGCAGTACTTC
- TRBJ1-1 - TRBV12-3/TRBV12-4 CASSLQGVTEAFF TGTGCCAGCAGTCTACAGGGTGTCACTGAAGCTTTCTTT
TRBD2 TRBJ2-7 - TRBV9 CASSGTSGPYEQYF TGTGCCAGCAGCGGAACTAGCGGTCCCTACGAGCAGTACTTC
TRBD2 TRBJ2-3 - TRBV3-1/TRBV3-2 CASSQRQAGAGDTQYF TGTGCCAGCAGCCAACGCCAAGCGGGAGCTGGAGATACGCAGTATTTT
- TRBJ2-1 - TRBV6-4 CASSDQPGVAYNEQFF TGTGCCAGCAGTGACCAACCAGGGGTCGCCTACAATGAGCAGTTCTTC
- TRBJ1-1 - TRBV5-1 CASSPPGPNTEAFF TGCGCCAGCAGTCCGCCCGGTCCTAACACTGAAGCTTTCTTT
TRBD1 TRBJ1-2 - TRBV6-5 CASRGQPYGYTF TGTGCCAGCAGGGGACAGCCCTATGGCTACACCTTC
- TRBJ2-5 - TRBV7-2 CASSLRGYETQYF TGTGCCAGCAGCTTACGGGGTTACGAGACCCAGTACTTC
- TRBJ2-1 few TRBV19 CAISPGSHEQFF TGTGCCATTAGCCCCGGTTCCCATGAGCAGTTCTTC
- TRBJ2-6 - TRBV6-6 CASSGQISGANVLTF TGTGCCAGCAGTGGACAGATCTCTGGGGCCAACGTCCTGACTTTC
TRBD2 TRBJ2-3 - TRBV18 CASSPRLAGGPSTDTQYF TGTGCCAGCTCACCAAGGCTAGCGGGAGGGCCGAGCACAGATACGCAGTATTTT